This T cell receptor (beta chain) was documented in a study of molecular identifiers for immune sequencing clone quantification. Previously described methods and listed TCR primers were employed for the bulk TCR libraries. TCRdb reprocessed the PCR reads via MiXCR and lists one record per CDR3 protein. This sample has about 320,000 distinct CDR3 sequences, with 20% to 25% found just once. Study conclusions and caveats: Spiked TCR RNA from one Jurkat cell reportedly showed up when mixed among 950,000 to 1,000,000 naive cells.

The CDR3 consists of 15 residues. Trimming took 4 bases from V and 1 from J, leaving 12 bases between them. Germline V gene sequence: CDR1 LNHDA, CDR2 SQIVND (reference sequence). Remarks on this clonotype: Antigen specificity is unknown.

This sequence was found in a human donor in good health. Some libraries in this study had Jurkat cell RNA spiked in. The genes are TRBV19 and TRBJ2-3; D is undetermined. The material sequenced was naive CD8+ T cells from blood, with Jurkat cell RNA spiked in. Subset described: FACS-sorted CD8+CD4-CCR7+CD45RA+ naive T cells. The CDR3 sequence is CASSTDTFGTDTQYF. The CDR3 region has the DNA TGTGCCAGTAGTACCGACACATTCGGCACAGATACGCAGTATTTT. Drawing the rest from reference TRBV19 and TRBJ2-3, the complete variable domain is DGGITQSPKYLFRKEGQNVTLSCEQNLNHDAMYWYRQDPGQGLRLIYYSQIVNDFQKGDIAEGYSVSREKKESFPLTVTSAQKNPTAFYLCASSTDTFGTDTQYFGPGTRLTVL.